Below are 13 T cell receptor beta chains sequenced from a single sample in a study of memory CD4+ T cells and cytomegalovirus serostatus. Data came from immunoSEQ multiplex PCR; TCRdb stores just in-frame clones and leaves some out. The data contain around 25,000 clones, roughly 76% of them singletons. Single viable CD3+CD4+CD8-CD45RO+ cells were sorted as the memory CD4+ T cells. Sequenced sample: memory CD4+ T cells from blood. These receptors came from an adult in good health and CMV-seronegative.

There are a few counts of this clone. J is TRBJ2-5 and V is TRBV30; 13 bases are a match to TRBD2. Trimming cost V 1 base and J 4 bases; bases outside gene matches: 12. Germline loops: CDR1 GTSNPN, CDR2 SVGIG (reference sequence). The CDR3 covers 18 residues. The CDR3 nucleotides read TGTGCCTGGAGTGGGGGACTAGGACTAGCGGGGGTCCTAGAGACCCAGTACTTC. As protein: CAWSGGLGLAGVLETQYF.

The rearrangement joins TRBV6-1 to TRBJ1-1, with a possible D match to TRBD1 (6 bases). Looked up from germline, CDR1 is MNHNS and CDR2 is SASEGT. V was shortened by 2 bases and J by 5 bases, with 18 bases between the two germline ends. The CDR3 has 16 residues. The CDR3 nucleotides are TGTGCCAGCAGTGAATCTCCAGGGGTCCTAAGTACTGAAGCTTTCTTT. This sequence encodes CASSESPGVLSTEAFF.

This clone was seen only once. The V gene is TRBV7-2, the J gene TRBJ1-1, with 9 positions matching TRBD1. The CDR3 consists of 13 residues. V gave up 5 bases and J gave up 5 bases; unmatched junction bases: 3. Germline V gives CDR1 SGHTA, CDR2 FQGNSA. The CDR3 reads CASSMDRGTEAFF. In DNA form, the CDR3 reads TGTGCCAGCAGCATGGACAGGGGAACTGAAGCTTTCTTT.

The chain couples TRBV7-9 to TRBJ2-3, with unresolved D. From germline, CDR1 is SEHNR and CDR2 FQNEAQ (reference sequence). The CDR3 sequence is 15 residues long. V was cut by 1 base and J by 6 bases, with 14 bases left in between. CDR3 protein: CASSLVLGNRDTQYF. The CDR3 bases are TGTGCCAGCAGCTTAGTCCTCGGAAACCGCGATACGCAGTATTTT.

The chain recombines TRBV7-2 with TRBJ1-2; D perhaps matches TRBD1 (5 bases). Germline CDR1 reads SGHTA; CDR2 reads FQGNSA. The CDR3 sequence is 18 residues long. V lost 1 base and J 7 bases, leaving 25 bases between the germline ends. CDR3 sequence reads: CASSLVSSAGNLASGYTF. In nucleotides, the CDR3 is TGTGCCAGCAGCTTAGTATCGTCGGCAGGGAATTTGGCAAGTGGCTACACCTTC. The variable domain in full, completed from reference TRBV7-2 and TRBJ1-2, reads GAGVSQSPSNKVTEKGKDVELRCDPISGHTALYWYRQSLGQGLEFLIYFQGNSAPDKSGLPSDRFSAERTGGSVSTLTIQRTQQEDSAVYLCASSLVSSAGNLASGYTFGSGTRLTVV.

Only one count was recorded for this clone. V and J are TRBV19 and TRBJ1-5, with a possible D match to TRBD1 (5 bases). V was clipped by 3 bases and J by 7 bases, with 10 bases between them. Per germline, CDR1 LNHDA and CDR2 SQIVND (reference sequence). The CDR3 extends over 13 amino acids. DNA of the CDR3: TGTGCCAGTAGTATCTCGGGGCGACAGCCCCAGCATTTT. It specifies CASSISGRQPQHF. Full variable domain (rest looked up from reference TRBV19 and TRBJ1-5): DGGITQSPKYLFRKEGQNVTLSCEQNLNHDAMYWYRQDPGQGLRLIYYSQIVNDFQKGDIAEGYSVSREKKESFPLTVTSAQKNPTAFYLCASSISGRQPQHFGDGTRLSIL.

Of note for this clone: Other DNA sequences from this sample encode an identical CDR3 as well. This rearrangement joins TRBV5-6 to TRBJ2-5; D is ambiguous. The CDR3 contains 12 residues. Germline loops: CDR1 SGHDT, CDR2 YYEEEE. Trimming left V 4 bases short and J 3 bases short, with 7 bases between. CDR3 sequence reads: CASSLVEETQYF. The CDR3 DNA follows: TGTGCCAGCAGCCTGGTGGAAGAGACCCAGTACTTC.

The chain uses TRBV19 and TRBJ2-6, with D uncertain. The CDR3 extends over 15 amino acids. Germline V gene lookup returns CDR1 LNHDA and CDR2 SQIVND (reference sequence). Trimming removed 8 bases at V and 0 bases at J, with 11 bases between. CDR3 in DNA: TGTGCCAGTTCTCACCTAACCTCTGGGGCCAACGTCCTGACTTTC. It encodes CASSHLTSGANVLTF.

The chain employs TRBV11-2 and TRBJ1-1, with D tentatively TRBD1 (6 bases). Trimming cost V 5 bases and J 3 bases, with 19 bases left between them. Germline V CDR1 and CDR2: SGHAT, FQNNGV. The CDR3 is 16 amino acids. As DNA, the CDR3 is TGTGCCAGCAGCCTCGGGGGGGCAGGGCGGCACACTGAAGCTTTCTTT. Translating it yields CASSLGGAGRHTEAFF. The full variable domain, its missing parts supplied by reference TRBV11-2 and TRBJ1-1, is EAGVAQSPRYKIIEKRQSVAFWCNPISGHATLYWYQQILGQGPKLLIQFQNNGVVDDSQLPKDRFSAERLKGVDSTLKIQPAKLEDSAVYLCASSLGGAGRHTEAFFGQGTRLTVV.

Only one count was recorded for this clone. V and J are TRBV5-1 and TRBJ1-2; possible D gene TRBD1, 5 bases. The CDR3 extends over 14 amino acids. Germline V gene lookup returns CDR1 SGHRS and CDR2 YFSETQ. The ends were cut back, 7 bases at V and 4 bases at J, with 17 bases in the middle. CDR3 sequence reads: CASGFGGDAYGYTF. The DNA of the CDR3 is TGCGCCAGCGGTTTTGGGGGGGACGCCTATGGCTACACCTTC.

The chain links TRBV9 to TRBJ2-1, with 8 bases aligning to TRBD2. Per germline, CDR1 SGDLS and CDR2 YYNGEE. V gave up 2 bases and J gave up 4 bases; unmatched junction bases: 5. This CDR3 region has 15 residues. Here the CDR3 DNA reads TGTGCCAGCAGCGTCCTCATAGCGGGGTACAATGAGCAGTTCTTC. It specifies CASSVLIAGYNEQFF.

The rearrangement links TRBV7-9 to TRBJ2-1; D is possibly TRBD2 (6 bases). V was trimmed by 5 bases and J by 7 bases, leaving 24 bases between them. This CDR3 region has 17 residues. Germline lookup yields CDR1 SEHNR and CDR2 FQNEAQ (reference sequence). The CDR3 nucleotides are TGTGCCAGCAGCAAAAGGAGTTTGCTAGCGACGGATAATGAGCAGTTCTTC. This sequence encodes CASSKRSLLATDNEQFF.

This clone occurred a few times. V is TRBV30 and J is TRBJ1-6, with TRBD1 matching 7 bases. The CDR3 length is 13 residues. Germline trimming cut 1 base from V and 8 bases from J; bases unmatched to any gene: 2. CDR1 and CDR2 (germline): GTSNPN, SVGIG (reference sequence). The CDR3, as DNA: TGTGCCTGGAGTGAACAGGGGCATTCACCCCTCCACTTT. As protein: CAWSEQGHSPLHF.